These 27 T cell receptor beta chains were sequenced from one sample in a study of lymphopenia after photon versus proton radiotherapy (dated by TCRdb to between 2018 and 2020). Library prep was done by the immunoSEQ multiplex PCR assay. Sourced from immuneACCESS, this table was stored by TCRdb with only in-frame sequences that have V and J called. A share of the clones is absent; for the studies checked, an unresolved V gene accounts for under half, and the remainder has no known explanation. The sample data list tens of thousands of clones, and 87% of these were observed just once. The ten largest make up roughly a tenth of the sample. The starting material was peripheral blood, obtained from a patient treated with proton-based radiotherapy. These TCRs come from a man older than 75 with esophageal cancer.

This clone was picked up one time. The J gene is TRBJ1-4, the V gene TRBV6-5; D might be TRBD1 (5 bases). This CDR3 is 14 amino acids long. The germline V and J ends were trimmed by 7 bases and 8 bases, with 17 bases remaining between them. Germline CDR1 reads MNHEY; CDR2 reads SVGAGI. CDR3 DNA sequence: TGTGCCAGCATCCCGGGGAGGGGTTACGAAAAACTGTTTTTT. Residues: CASIPGRGYEKLFF.

CDR3 protein: CASSSTRDIEKLFF. CDR3 DNA sequence: TGTGCCAGCAGTTCCACGAGGGACATCGAAAAACTGTTTTTT. This chain links TRBV6-5 with TRBJ1-4, with D possibly being TRBD1 (6 bases). CDR3 length equals 14 residues. The V gene's germline CDR1 is MNHEY and CDR2 SVGAGI. V lost 4 bases and J lost 8, with 14 bases in between.

This chain joins TRBV5-6 and TRBJ2-6; D is unclear. This CDR3 spans 17 amino acids. The V and J ends lost 0 bases and 0 bases respectively, with 10 bases between them. Germline V gene sequence: CDR1 SGHDT, CDR2 YYEEEE. The CDR3 region is CASSLGVFPSGANVLTF. In DNA, the CDR3 is TGTGCCAGCAGCTTGGGGGTCTTCCCCTCTGGGGCCAACGTCCTGACTTTC. The full variable domain, rest sourced from reference TRBV5-6 and TRBJ2-6, is DAGVTQSPTHLIKTRGQQVTLRCSPKSGHDTVSWYQQALGQGPQFIFQYYEEEERQRGNFPDRFSGHQFPNYSSELNVNALLLGDSALYLCASSLGVFPSGANVLTFGAGSRLTVL.

The V and J genes are TRBV5-1 and TRBJ1-1; no definite D call. The CDR3 totals 12 residues. V gave up 1 base and J gave up 5 bases, with 6 bases separating them. Germline values: CDR1 SGHRS, CDR2 YFSETQ. DNA for the CDR3: TGCGCCAGCAGCTTGTTGGGGACTGAAGCTTTCTTT. As protein: CASSLLGTEAFF.

This clone was seen only once. CDR3 nucleotides: TGTGCCAGCAGCTTGGGACCTGAGCAGTTCTTC. This codes for CASSLGPEQFF. V is TRBV9 and J is TRBJ2-1; D might be TRBD1 or TRBD2, each matching 5 bases. The CDR3 consists of 11 residues. Germline loops: CDR1 SGDLS, CDR2 YYNGEE. Trimming removed 4 bases at V and 9 bases at J, with 8 bases between.

The rearrangement links TRBV15 to TRBJ2-1, with no clear D. The CDR3 consists of 16 residues. Germline CDR1 and CDR2: LNHNV and YYDKDF (reference sequence). V was clipped by 3 bases and J by 10 bases, with 22 bases between them. The CDR3 reads CATSSASSGDLDEQFF. In DNA form, the CDR3 reads TGTGCCACCAGCAGTGCCTCCTCGGGCGATCTCGACGAGCAGTTCTTC.

This CDR3 reads CASSFSGRGGETQYF. The CDR3 nucleotides read TGTGCCAGCAGTTTTAGCGGGAGGGGTGGGGAGACCCAGTACTTC. The chain links TRBV5-4 to TRBJ2-5; 11 bases match TRBD2. The V and J ends lost 5 bases and 5 bases, in that order; junction bases with no gene match: 8. The germline CDR1 and CDR2 sequences are SGHNT and YYREEE (reference sequence). This CDR3 comprises 15 residues.

V and J are TRBV5-1 and TRBJ2-7; TRBD2 matches 8 bases. V was clipped by 0 bases and J by 5 bases; unmatched bases: 7. The V gene's germline CDR1 is SGHRS and CDR2 YFSETQ. CDR3 length: 15 amino acids. CDR3 protein: CASSLVPAGVNEQYF. CDR3 nucleotide sequence: TGCGCCAGCAGCTTGGTTCCAGCGGGAGTGAACGAGCAGTACTTC.

The chain combines TRBV7-9 with TRBJ1-1, with D possibly TRBD1 on 5 matching bases. The length of the CDR3 is 13 residues. Trimming left V 1 base short and J 5 bases short, with 8 bases between. Germline CDR1 SEHNR, CDR2 FQNEAQ (reference sequence). CDR3 protein: CASSLEGHTEAFF. The CDR3 DNA is TGTGCCAGCAGCTTAGAGGGGCATACTGAAGCTTTCTTT.

The rearrangement uses TRBV19 and TRBJ1-4, with D possibly being TRBD1 (6 bases). Germline loops: CDR1 LNHDA, CDR2 SQIVND (reference sequence). V lost 4 bases and J 8 bases, leaving 11 bases between the germline ends. CDR3 size: 13 residues. This CDR3 is CASSRSGAEKLFF. CDR3 coding DNA: TGTGCCAGTAGTAGGTCGGGGGCAGAAAAACTGTTTTTT.

This clone has more than one count but fewer than ten. The chain carries TRBV4-3 and TRBJ1-2, with TRBD1 matching 12 bases. J was trimmed by 9 bases and V by 4 bases; bases with no gene match: 15. Germline values: CDR1 LGHNA, CDR2 YSLEER. This CDR3 spans 17 amino acids. The CDR3 DNA reads TGCGCCAGCAGCCCCGGGACAGGGGGCGTCTCTTGGGGGAGCTACACCTTC. Protein sequence: CASSPGTGGVSWGSYTF.

CDR3 nucleotide sequence: TGTGCCAGTACCCCACAAAGGAATTCGTATGGCTACACCTTC. As protein: CASTPQRNSYGYTF. This chain connects TRBV19 to TRBJ1-2, with D unresolved. CDR3 length: 14 residues. Germline V gene lookup returns CDR1 LNHDA and CDR2 SQIVND (reference sequence). V lost 7 bases and J 5 bases, leaving 17 bases between the germline ends.

This clone has only one observation. The V call is TRBV29-1, the J call TRBJ2-7, with TRBD1 identical over 9 bases. There are 15 residues in the CDR3. Germline-derived CDR1 and CDR2 are SQVTM and ANQGSEA. After removal of 6 bases from V and 6 bases from J, the junction contained 15 bases not matched to a gene. The DNA for the CDR3 is TGCAGCGTGGGGACAGGGTGGATATTTTGCTGCGAGCAGTACTTC. It encodes CSVGTGWIFCCEQYF.

The V call is TRBV19, the J call TRBJ1-5; D is uncertain. In germline, CDR1 is LNHDA, CDR2 SQIVND (reference sequence). V was shortened by 7 bases and J by 0 bases, with 13 bases between the two germline ends. This CDR3 has 15 amino acids. The CDR3 region has the DNA TGTGCCAGTAATCCAAGGACGGATAGCAATCAGCCCCAGCATTTT. Its translation: CASNPRTDSNQPQHF.

This clone was counted a single time. This sequence joins TRBV18 and TRBJ1-2; 10 bases line up with TRBD1. Germline CDR1 is KGHSH and CDR2 is LQKENI. The junction had 19 bases not matched to a gene; V was cut back by 3 bases and J by 3 bases. The CDR3 is made up of 20 amino acids. The CDR3: CASSPLRGTLTGTGDYGYTF. CDR3 bases: TGTGCCAGCTCACCTCTAAGAGGGACTCTTACCGGGACAGGGGACTATGGCTACACCTTC.

For this clone: At one end, the junction sequence differs from germline, possibly due to a read error. The genes are TRBV7-2 and TRBJ2-7; 7 nucleotides agree with TRBD1. From germline, CDR1 is SGHTA and CDR2 FQGNSA. This CDR3 has 12 residues. The CDR3 loop reads CASSIAGQVQYF. CDR3 nucleotide sequence: TGTGCCAGCAGCATAGCAGGACAGGTGCAGTACTTC.

This clone was observed a handful of times. J is TRBJ2-7 and V is TRBV10-1; TRBD2 aligns across 13 bases. Germline CDR1 WNHNN, CDR2 SYGVQD (reference sequence). V lost 0 bases, J lost 6 bases, and 5 bases stayed unmatched. The CDR3 contains 16 residues. This CDR3 reads CASSESTSGRQSEQYF. Written as DNA, the CDR3 is TGCGCCAGCAGTGAGTCGACTAGCGGGAGGCAATCCGAGCAGTACTTC.

This clone was seen just once. J is TRBJ2-5 and V is TRBV5-1, with 10 positions matching TRBD2. Germline CDR1 is SGHRS and CDR2 is YFSETQ. The length of the CDR3 is 18 residues. V dropped 1 base and J dropped 4; count of bases not matched to a gene: 13. The CDR3 reads CASSLSWRLAGVRETQYF. The CDR3 nucleotides read TGCGCCAGCAGCTTGAGCTGGCGTCTAGCGGGAGTTAGAGAGACCCAGTACTTC.

The chain carries TRBV5-4 and TRBJ1-2; 8 bases line up with TRBD1. Germline V lookup: CDR1 SGHNT, CDR2 YYREEE (reference sequence). The V segment lost 9 bases and the J segment 7 bases; nucleotides outside the gene matches: 14. The CDR3 extends over 14 amino acids. Written as DNA, the CDR3 is TGTGCCACCGGACGTAAGCAGGGGGCGCCTGGCTACACCTTC. Protein product: CATGRKQGAPGYTF.

This CDR3 is CASSQESGANVLTF. In DNA, the CDR3 is TGCGCCAGCAGCCAAGAATCCGGGGCCAACGTCCTGACTTTC. The chain joins TRBV4-1 to TRBJ2-6, with D unresolved. Trimming took off 0 bases at V and 4 bases at J, with 4 bases between the two ends. Germline lookup yields CDR1 MGHRA and CDR2 YSYEKL. This CDR3 is 14 amino acids long.

The rearrangement uses TRBV19 and TRBJ2-7; maybe TRBD2 (6 bases). The CDR3 has 15 residues. V was cut by 7 bases and J by 0 bases, with 16 bases left in between. Germline V gene sequence: CDR1 LNHDA, CDR2 SQIVND (reference sequence). The CDR3 DNA reads TGTGCCAGTACCTTACGCGGGGACGGCTCCTACGAGCAGTACTTC. This codes for CASTLRGDGSYEQYF. The variable domain in full, with the rest retrieved from reference TRBV19 and TRBJ2-7, is DGGITQSPKYLFRKEGQNVTLSCEQNLNHDAMYWYRQDPGQGLRLIYYSQIVNDFQKGDIAEGYSVSREKKESFPLTVTSAQKNPTAFYLCASTLRGDGSYEQYFGPGTRLTVT.

The chain recombines TRBV30 with TRBJ2-3; D possibly uses TRBD1 or TRBD2 (5 bases each). V shed 0 bases and J shed 4 bases, with 8 bases lying between them. Germline V CDR1 and CDR2: GTSNPN, SVGIG (reference sequence). The CDR3 length is 13 residues. The CDR3 reads CAWSVRGPDTQYF. Here the CDR3 DNA reads TGTGCCTGGAGTGTACGGGGCCCAGATACGCAGTATTTT.

The gene calls are TRBV11-3 and TRBJ2-1; D is possibly TRBD2 (6 bases). This CDR3 comprises 13 residues. Trimming removed 1 base at V and 6 bases at J, with 7 bases between. Germline V gene lookup returns CDR1 SGHNT and CDR2 YENEEA. The CDR3 nucleotides read TGTGCCAGCAGCTTAGGGCGGGGCAATGAGCAGTTCTTC. It encodes CASSLGRGNEQFF.

The rearrangement joins TRBV7-2 to TRBJ1-1; TRBD1 is a possible D gene (5 bases). With 3 bases removed from V and 1 base from J, the gap between germline ends came to 15 bases. Germline V gene data show CDR1 as SGHTA and CDR2 as FQGNSA. This CDR3 contains 16 residues. CDR3 sequence reads: CASSFTSYRPNTEAFF. DNA of the CDR3: TGTGCCAGCAGCTTCACTTCGTACAGGCCGAACACTGAAGCTTTCTTT.

The chain combines TRBV29-1 with TRBJ2-3, with 7 positions matching TRBD1. Germline V gene lookup returns CDR1 SQVTM and CDR2 ANQGSEA. This CDR3 is built from 13 residues. Unmatched junction bases numbered 5, after V lost 4 bases and J lost 4 bases. This CDR3 reads CSVVRQGADTQYF. CDR3 DNA sequence: TGCAGCGTTGTACGACAGGGCGCAGATACGCAGTATTTT.

The chain links TRBV6-1 to TRBJ1-4; TRBD1 aligns across 7 bases. Germline loops: CDR1 MNHNS, CDR2 SASEGT. The CDR3 extends over 14 amino acids. With 7 bases clipped from V and 4 bases from J, the junction kept 6 bases outside the gene matches. The CDR3 DNA sequence: TGTGCCAGCACCCTCGGACAGGTTAATGAAAAACTGTTTTTT. Translating gives CASTLGQVNEKLFF.

The chain employs TRBV11-2 and TRBJ2-7, with 10 nucleotides matching TRBD1. CDR1 and CDR2 from the germline V gene are SGHAT and FQNNGV. The CDR3 sequence is 15 residues long. Unmatched junction bases numbered 10, after V lost 5 bases and J lost 6 bases. CDR3 in DNA: TGTGCCAGCAGCCCTAGGGGGACAGGGGAAGGCGAGCAGTACTTC. Residues: CASSPRGTGEGEQYF. The whole variable domain, remainder taken from reference TRBV11-2 and TRBJ2-7, is EAGVAQSPRYKIIEKRQSVAFWCNPISGHATLYWYQQILGQGPKLLIQFQNNGVVDDSQLPKDRFSAERLKGVDSTLKIQPAKLEDSAVYLCASSPRGTGEGEQYFGPGTRLTVT.